This entry lists 18 T cell receptor beta chains sequenced from one sample in a study of cytomegalovirus exposure and HLA in healthy donors. Amplification used 60 Vbeta primers and 13 Jbeta primers. Some clones are missing from TCRdb's copy, which holds only in-frame ones; the method was immunoSEQ multiplex PCR. The sample shows around 150,000 clones, approximately 80% of them seen only once. The source material was PBMCs. These receptor sequences come from a middle-aged woman in good health and CMV-seronegative.

The CDR3 DNA reads TGTGCCAGCACCCCGGGGGACAGAAACTCCTACGAGCAGTACTTC. Residues: CASTPGDRNSYEQYF. The chain has TRBV9 and TRBJ2-7; TRBD1 might be the D (7 bases). Germline CDR1 reads SGDLS; CDR2 reads YYNGEE. CDR3 size: 15 residues. The germline V and J ends were trimmed by 6 bases and 0 bases, with 16 bases remaining between them.

The V call is TRBV7-2, the J call TRBJ1-5; TRBD1 aligns across 9 bases. The CDR3 loop spans 15 amino acids. V shed 3 bases, J shed 2 bases, and the junction held 2 bases outside the gene matches. CDR1 is SGHTA, CDR2 FQGNSA, per germline. The CDR3 protein is CASSFRDRGNQPQHF. CDR3 in DNA: TGTGCCAGCAGCTTCCGGGACAGGGGCAATCAGCCCCAGCATTTT.

The V and J genes are TRBV25-1 and TRBJ1-3; D unresolved. The germline V and J ends were trimmed by 2 bases and 0 bases, with 8 bases remaining between them. This CDR3 has 15 amino acids. Germline V gene sequence: CDR1 MGHDK, CDR2 SYGVNS. Here the CDR3 reads CASSEERSSGNTIYF. The CDR3 region has the DNA TGTGCCAGCAGTGAAGAGCGGAGCTCTGGAAACACCATATATTTT.

The chain employs TRBV19 and TRBJ1-4; TRBD1 agrees at 8 bases. The CDR3 totals 13 residues. The germline V gene has CDR1 LNHDA and CDR2 SQIVND (reference sequence). V was clipped by 5 bases and J by 6 bases; unmatched bases: 2. This CDR3 is CASSQDRDEKLFF. As DNA, the CDR3 is TGTGCCAGTAGTCAGGACAGGGATGAAAAACTGTTTTTT.

V is TRBV6-1 and J is TRBJ2-1; the D gene is possibly TRBD2 (6 bases). The CDR3 is made up of 15 amino acids. Germline V gives CDR1 MNHNS, CDR2 SASEGT. Trimming removed 4 bases at V and 5 bases at J, with 15 bases between. The CDR3 sequence: CASSGGDVGNNEQFF. CDR3 in DNA: TGTGCCAGCAGTGGCGGGGATGTCGGGAACAATGAGCAGTTCTTC.

The chain joins TRBV28 to TRBJ1-2; 8 nucleotides match TRBD1. V gave up 4 bases and J gave up 1 base; unmatched junction bases: 11. The CDR3 spans 17 residues. CDR1 MDHEN and CDR2 SYDVKM come from the germline V gene. CDR3 protein: CASSSTLGQGVNYGYTF. CDR3 DNA sequence: TGTGCCAGCAGTTCCACTCTCGGACAGGGAGTTAACTATGGCTACACCTTC.

The V gene is TRBV18, the J gene TRBJ1-3; TRBD1 might be the D (6 bases). The V gene's germline CDR1 is KGHSH and CDR2 LQKENI. V dropped 3 bases and J dropped 4 bases, with 10 bases sitting between them. The CDR3 loop spans 14 amino acids. CDR3: CASSPDSLGNTIYF. For the CDR3, the DNA is TGTGCCAGCTCACCGGACAGTTTAGGAAACACCATATATTTT.

This chain connects TRBV29-1 to TRBJ2-1, with 7 bases that match TRBD2. This CDR3 region has 17 residues. CDR1 and CDR2 (germline): SQVTM, ANQGSEA. The V gene end was trimmed by 0 bases and the J gene end by 8 bases; junction bases not matched to a gene: 16. As DNA, the CDR3 is TGCAGCGTTGAAGATGCCCCAATCCAGCGGGGCTTGGATGAGCAGTTCTTC. Residues: CSVEDAPIQRGLDEQFF.

V is TRBV7-9 and J is TRBJ2-3; 7 bases line up with TRBD2. Germline CDR1 SEHNR, CDR2 FQNEAQ (reference sequence). This CDR3 is 11 amino acids long. Trimming at V came to 8 bases and at J to 5 bases, leaving 1 base not matched to a gene. CDR3 nucleotides: TGTGCCAGCGGGGGGGGAGATACGCAGTATTTT. The encoded protein is CASGGGDTQYF.

V and J are TRBV19 and TRBJ1-2; a weak D match, TRBD1 (5 bases). V was cut by 3 bases and J by 8 bases, with 10 bases left in between. Germline CDR1 and CDR2: LNHDA and SQIVND (reference sequence). The CDR3 is 12 residues long. In DNA, the CDR3 is TGTGCCAGTAGTATCGGGGGAAGGGGCTACACCTTC. It yields the protein CASSIGGRGYTF.

This clone has just a few counts. The chain links TRBV27 to TRBJ1-2, with D possibly TRBD1 on 5 matching bases. Germline CDR1 MNHEY, CDR2 SMNVEV (reference sequence). V was pared by 6 bases and J by 4 bases, with 15 bases between. The CDR3 runs to 14 residues. CDR3 region: CASSPVDRTYGYTF. The CDR3 bases are TGTGCCAGCAGCCCGGTAGACAGAACCTATGGCTACACCTTC.

This sequence joins TRBV18 and TRBJ1-3, with D possibly matching TRBD1 (6 bases). The CDR3 is 15 amino acids. The V end was cut by 3 bases, the J end by 3 bases, with 12 bases between. Germline V CDR1 and CDR2: KGHSH, LQKENI. As DNA, the CDR3 is TGTGCCAGCTCACCGAAAACAGGGAATGGAAACACCATATATTTT. Amino acids: CASSPKTGNGNTIYF. The complete variable domain, with remaining parts taken from reference TRBV18 and TRBJ1-3, reads NAGVMQNPRHLVRRRGQEARLRCSPMKGHSHVYWYRQLPEEGLKFMVYLQKENIIDESGMPKERFSAEFPKEGPSILRIQQVVRGDSAAYFCASSPKTGNGNTIYFGEGSWLTVV.

This clone has more than one count but fewer than ten. This rearrangement joins TRBV5-5 to TRBJ2-5, with 8 bases lining up with TRBD2. Germline assignment: CDR1 SGHKS and CDR2 YYEKEE (reference sequence). V lost 4 bases and J lost 5; bases outside the gene matches: 19. CDR3 length equals 18 residues. The CDR3 DNA reads as TGTGCCAGCAGCCATCCCGTCTATGGCGGGGGGAGGTGGGAGACCCAGTACTTC. This gives the protein CASSHPVYGGGRWETQYF.

This chain links TRBV7-9 with TRBJ1-1, with a possible D match to TRBD1 (5 bases). Germline CDR1 SEHNR, CDR2 FQNEAQ (reference sequence). The CDR3 totals 17 residues. Trimming removed 4 bases from V and 5 bases from J, with 23 bases in between. DNA of the CDR3: TGTGCCAGCAGCTCGCGGGCAGGGAGGGTTTTGAGGACTGAAGCTTTCTTT. Translation gives CASSSRAGRVLRTEAFF.

This sequence joins TRBV5-6 and TRBJ1-1; no clear D gene. Germline V gene sequence: CDR1 SGHDT, CDR2 YYEEEE. Trimming took 6 bases from V and 6 from J, leaving 21 bases between them. CDR3 length: 15 amino acids. This CDR3 reads CASTSNPIPGAEAFF. The CDR3 region has the DNA TGTGCCAGCACCTCCAACCCTATTCCCGGGGCTGAAGCTTTCTTT.

This clone showed up just once. The gene calls are TRBV4-3 and TRBJ1-6; D is unresolved. The length of the CDR3 is 15 residues. Germline V gene data show CDR1 as LGHNA and CDR2 as YSLEER. Trimming took 0 bases from V and 5 from J, leaving 8 bases between them. The CDR3 nucleotides are TGCGCCAGCAGCCAAGAAACAGCGGATAATTCACCCCTCCACTTT. This encodes CASSQETADNSPLHF.

This chain links TRBV4-1 with TRBJ2-7, with 10 bases aligning to TRBD1. This CDR3 contains 15 residues. The J segment lost 5 bases and the V segment lost 5 bases, leaving 9 bases of the junction unmatched. Germline CDR1 reads MGHRA; CDR2 reads YSYEKL. The CDR3 protein is CASSSGQGRIDEQYF. DNA for the CDR3: TGCGCCAGCAGCTCGGGACAGGGGAGGATCGACGAGCAGTACTTC.

This clone was recorded once. This chain connects TRBV5-5 to TRBJ2-5; tentative D call: TRBD1 (6 bases). The germline V and J ends were trimmed by 1 base and 3 bases, with 7 bases remaining between them. Germline assignment: CDR1 SGHKS and CDR2 YYEKEE (reference sequence). The CDR3 has 13 residues. The CDR3 DNA reads TGTGCCAGCAGCTTGACAGGGAAAGAGACCCAGTACTTC. It codes for CASSLTGKETQYF.